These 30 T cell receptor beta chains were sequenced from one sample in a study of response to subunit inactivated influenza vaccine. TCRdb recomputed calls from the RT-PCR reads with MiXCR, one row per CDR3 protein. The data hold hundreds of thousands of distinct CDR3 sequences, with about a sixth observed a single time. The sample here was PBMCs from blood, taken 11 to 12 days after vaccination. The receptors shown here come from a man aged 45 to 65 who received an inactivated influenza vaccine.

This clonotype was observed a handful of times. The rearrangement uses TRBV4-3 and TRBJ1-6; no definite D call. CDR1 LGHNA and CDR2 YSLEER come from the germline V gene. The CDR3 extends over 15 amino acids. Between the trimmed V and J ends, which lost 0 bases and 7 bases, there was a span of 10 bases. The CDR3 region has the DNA TGCGCCAGCAGCCAAGAACGGAGCCAGAATTCACCCCTCCACTTT. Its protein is CASSQERSQNSPLHF.

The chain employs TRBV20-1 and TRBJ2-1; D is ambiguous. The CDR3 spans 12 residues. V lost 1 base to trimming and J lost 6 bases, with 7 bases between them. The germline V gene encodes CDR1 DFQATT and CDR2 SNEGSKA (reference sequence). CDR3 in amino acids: CSARVQVNEQFF. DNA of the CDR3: TGCAGTGCTAGAGTGCAGGTCAATGAGCAGTTCTTC.

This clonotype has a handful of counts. The CDR3 nucleotides are TGCGCCAGCAGCCTGCGGGACGGAGATAATGAAAAACTGTTTTTT. Translating it yields CASSLRDGDNEKLFF. The chain joins TRBV5-1 to TRBJ1-4; weak D call: TRBD1 (5 bases). The CDR3 is 15 residues long. CDR1 is SGHRS and CDR2 is YFSETQ in the germline V gene. Trimming took 4 bases from V and 4 from J, leaving 14 bases between them.

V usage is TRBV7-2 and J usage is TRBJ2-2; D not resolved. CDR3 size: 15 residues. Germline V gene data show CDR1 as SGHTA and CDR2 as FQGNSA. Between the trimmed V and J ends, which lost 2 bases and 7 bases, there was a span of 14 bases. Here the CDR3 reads CASSLLGWFSGELFF. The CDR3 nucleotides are TGTGCCAGCAGCTTACTGGGGTGGTTCAGCGGGGAGCTGTTTTTT.

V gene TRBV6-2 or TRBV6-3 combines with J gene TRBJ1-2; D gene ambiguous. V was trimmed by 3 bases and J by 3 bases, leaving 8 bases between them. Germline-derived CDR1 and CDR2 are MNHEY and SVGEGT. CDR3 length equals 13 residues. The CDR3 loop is CASSYGGYYGYTF. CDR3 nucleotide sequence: TGTGCCAGCAGTTATGGAGGATACTATGGCTACACCTTC.

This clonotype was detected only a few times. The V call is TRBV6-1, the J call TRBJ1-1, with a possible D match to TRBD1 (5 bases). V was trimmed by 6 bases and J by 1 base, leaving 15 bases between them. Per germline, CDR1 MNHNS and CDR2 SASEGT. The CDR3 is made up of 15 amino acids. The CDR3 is CASRQSGTSNTEAFF. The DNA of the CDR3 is TGTGCCAGCAGACAATCCGGGACTTCGAACACTGAAGCTTTCTTT.

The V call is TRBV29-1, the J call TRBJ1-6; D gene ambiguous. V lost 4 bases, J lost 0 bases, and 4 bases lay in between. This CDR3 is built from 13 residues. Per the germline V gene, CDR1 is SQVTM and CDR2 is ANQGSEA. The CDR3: CSVGSSYNSPLHF. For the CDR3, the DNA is TGCAGCGTTGGAAGCTCCTATAATTCACCCCTCCACTTT.

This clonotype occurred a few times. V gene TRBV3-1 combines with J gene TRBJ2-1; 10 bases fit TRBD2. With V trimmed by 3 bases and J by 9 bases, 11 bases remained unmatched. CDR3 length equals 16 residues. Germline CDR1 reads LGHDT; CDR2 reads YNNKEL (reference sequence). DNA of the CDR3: TGTGCCAGCAGCCAGGGTGCTAGCGGGGGATTGGGTGAGCAGTTCTTC. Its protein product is CASSQGASGGLGEQFF.

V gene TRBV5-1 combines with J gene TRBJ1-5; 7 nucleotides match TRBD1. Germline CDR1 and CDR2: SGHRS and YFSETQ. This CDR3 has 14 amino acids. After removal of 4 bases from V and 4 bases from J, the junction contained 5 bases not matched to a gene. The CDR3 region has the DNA TGCGCCAGCAGCGAAGGGACAGCTAATCAGCCCCAGCATTTT. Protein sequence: CASSEGTANQPQHF.

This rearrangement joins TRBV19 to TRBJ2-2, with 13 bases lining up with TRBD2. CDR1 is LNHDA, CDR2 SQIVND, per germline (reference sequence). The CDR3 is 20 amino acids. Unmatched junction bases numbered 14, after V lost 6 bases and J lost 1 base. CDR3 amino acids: CASRTRLAGGPGKNTGELFF. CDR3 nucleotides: TGTGCCAGTAGAACGCGACTAGCGGGGGGCCCGGGCAAGAACACCGGGGAGCTGTTTTTT.

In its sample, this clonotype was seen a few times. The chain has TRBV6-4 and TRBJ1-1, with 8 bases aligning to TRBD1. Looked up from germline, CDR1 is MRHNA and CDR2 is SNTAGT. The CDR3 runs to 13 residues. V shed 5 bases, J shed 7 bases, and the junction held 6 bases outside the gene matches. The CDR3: CASSSITGGEAFF. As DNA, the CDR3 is TGTGCCAGCAGTTCAATAACAGGGGGTGAAGCTTTCTTT.

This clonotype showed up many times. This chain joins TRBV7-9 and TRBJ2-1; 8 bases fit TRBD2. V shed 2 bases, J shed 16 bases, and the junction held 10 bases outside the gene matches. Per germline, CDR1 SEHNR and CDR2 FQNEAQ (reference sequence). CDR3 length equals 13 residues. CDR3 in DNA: TGTGCCAGCAGCTTACAAAGCGGGAGACGACCTTTCTTC. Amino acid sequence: CASSLQSGRRPFF.

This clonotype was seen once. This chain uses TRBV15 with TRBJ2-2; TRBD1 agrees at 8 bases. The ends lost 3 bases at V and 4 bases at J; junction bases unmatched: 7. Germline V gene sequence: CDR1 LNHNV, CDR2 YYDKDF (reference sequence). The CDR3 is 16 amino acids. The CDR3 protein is CATSRWTGTLTGELFF. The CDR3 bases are TGTGCCACCAGCAGGTGGACAGGGACTCTCACCGGGGAGCTGTTTTTT.

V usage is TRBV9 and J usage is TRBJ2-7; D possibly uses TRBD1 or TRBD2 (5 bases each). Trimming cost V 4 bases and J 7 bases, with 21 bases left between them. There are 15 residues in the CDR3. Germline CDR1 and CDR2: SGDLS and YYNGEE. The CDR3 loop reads CASSIGVGVGVEQYF. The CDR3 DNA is TGTGCCAGCAGCATAGGGGTGGGAGTCGGCGTTGAGCAGTACTTC.

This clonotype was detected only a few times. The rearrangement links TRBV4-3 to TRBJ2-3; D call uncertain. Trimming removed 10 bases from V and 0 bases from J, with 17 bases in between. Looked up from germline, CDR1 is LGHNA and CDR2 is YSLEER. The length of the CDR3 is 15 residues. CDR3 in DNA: TGCGCCACCAAGTTGGCCGACACCAGCACAGATACGCAGTATTTT. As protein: CATKLADTSTDTQYF.

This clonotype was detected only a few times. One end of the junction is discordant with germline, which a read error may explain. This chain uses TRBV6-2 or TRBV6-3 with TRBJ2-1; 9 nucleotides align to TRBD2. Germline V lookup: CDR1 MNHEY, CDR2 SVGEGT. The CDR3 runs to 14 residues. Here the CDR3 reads CASSPGLAAGGKIF. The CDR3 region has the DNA TGTGCCAGCAGTCCGGGACTAGCAGCCGGAGGGAAAATCTTC.

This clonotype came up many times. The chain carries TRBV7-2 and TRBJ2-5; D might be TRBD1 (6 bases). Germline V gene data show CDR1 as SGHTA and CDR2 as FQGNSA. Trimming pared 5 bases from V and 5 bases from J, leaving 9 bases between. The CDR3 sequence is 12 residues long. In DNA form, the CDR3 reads TGTGCCAGCAGCCCTGACAGGGAGACCCAGTACTTC. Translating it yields CASSPDRETQYF.

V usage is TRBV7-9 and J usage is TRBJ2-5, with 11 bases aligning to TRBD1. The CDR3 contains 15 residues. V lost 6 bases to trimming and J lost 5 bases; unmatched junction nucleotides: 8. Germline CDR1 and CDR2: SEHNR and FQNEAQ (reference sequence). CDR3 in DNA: TGTGCCAGCAGTTCCCCGGGACAGGGGGTGGAGACCCAGTACTTC. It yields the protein CASSSPGQGVETQYF.

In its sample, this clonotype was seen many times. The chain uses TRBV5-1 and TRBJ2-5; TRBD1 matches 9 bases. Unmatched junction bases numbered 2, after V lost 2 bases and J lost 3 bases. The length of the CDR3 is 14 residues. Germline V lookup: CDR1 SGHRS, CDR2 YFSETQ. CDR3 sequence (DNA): TGCGCCAGCAGCTTAGGACAGGGGAAAGAGACCCAGTACTTC. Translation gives CASSLGQGKETQYF.

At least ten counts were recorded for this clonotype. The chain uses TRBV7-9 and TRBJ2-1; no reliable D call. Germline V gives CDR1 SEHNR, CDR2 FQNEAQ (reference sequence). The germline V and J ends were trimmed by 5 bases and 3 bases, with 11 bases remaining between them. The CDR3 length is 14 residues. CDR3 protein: CASSRSWGYNEQFF. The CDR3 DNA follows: TGTGCCAGCAGCAGAAGCTGGGGCTACAATGAGCAGTTCTTC.

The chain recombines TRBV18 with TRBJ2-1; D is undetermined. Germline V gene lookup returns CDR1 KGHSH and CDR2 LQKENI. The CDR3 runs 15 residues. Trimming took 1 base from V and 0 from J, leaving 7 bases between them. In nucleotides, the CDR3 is TGTGCCAGCTCACCACTACGGAACTCCTACAATGAGCAGTTCTTC. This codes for CASSPLRNSYNEQFF.

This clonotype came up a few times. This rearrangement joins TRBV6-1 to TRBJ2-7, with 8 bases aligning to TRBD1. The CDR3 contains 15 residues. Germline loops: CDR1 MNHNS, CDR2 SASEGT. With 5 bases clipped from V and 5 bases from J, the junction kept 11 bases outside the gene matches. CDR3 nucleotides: TGTGCCAGCAGTCAGGCCGACAGGGGAGAGCACGAGCAGTACTTC. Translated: CASSQADRGEHEQYF.

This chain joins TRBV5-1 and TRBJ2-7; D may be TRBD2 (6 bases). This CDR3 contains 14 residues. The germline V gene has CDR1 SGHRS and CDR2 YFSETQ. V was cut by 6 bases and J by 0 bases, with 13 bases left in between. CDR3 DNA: TGCGCCAGCATGGAGGGAGGCAGCTCCTACGAGCAGTACTTC. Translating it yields CASMEGGSSYEQYF.

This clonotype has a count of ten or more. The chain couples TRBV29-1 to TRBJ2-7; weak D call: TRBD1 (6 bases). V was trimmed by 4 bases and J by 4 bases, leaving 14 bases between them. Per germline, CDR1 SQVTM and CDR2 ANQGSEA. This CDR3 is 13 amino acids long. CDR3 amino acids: CSVAITQGYEQYF. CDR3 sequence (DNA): TGCAGCGTTGCAATAACTCAGGGGTACGAGCAGTACTTC.

CDR3 region: CASSRTSGAYYNEQFF. The CDR3 bases are TGTGCCAGCAGCCGGACTAGCGGGGCTTACTACAATGAGCAGTTCTTC. The chain links TRBV5-4 to TRBJ2-1, with 12 bases matching TRBD2. There are 16 residues in the CDR3. Germline V gene lookup returns CDR1 SGHNT and CDR2 YYREEE (reference sequence). V lost 4 bases, J lost 3 bases, and 5 bases stayed unmatched. Full variable domain (rest looked up from reference TRBV5-4 and TRBJ2-1): ETGVTQSPTHLIKTRGQQVTLRCSSQSGHNTVSWYQQALGQGPQFIFQYYREEENGRGNFPPRFSGLQFPNYSSELNVNALELDDSALYLCASSRTSGAYYNEQFFGPGTRLTVL.

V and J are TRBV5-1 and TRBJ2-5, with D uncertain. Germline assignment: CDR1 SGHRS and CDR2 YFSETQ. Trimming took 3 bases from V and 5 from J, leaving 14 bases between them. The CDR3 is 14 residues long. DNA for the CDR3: TGCGCCAGCAGCTCGTATGGAGAGACGGAGACCCAGTACTTC. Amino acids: CASSSYGETETQYF.

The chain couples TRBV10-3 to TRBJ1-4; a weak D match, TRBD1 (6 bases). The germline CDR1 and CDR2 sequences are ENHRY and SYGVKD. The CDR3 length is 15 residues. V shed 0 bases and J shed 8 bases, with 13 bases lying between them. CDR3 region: CAISESDRPGEKLFF. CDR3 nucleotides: TGTGCCATCAGTGAGTCCGACAGGCCAGGGGAAAAACTGTTTTTT.

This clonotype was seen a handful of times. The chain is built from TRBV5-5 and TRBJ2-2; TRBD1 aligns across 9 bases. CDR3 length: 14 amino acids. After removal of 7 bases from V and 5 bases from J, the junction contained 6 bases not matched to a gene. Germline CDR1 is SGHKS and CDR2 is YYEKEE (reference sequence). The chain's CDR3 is CASRKGQGTGELFF. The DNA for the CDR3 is TGTGCCAGCCGCAAAGGACAGGGGACCGGGGAGCTGTTTTTT.

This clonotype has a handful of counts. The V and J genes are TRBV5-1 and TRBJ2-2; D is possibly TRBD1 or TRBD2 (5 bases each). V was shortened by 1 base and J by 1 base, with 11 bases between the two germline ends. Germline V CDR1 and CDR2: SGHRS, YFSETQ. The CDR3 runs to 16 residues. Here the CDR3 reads CASSLTGTVNTGELFF. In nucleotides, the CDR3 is TGCGCCAGCAGCTTGACCGGGACGGTGAACACCGGGGAGCTGTTTTTT.

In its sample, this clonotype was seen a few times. This CDR3 is CASSEPGGYGNTIYF. CDR3 sequence (DNA): TGCGCCAGCAGTGAGCCGGGGGGCTATGGAAACACCATATATTTT. V and J are TRBV10-2 and TRBJ1-3; weak D call: TRBD1 (6 bases). The CDR3 covers 15 residues. The V gene's germline CDR1 is WSHSY and CDR2 SAAADI. V lost 2 bases and J 3 bases, leaving 11 bases between the germline ends.